A selection of T cell receptor beta chains follows, all from one sample in a study of T-cell reconstitution after alpha-beta-depleted transplantation in children. One entry per CDR3 protein, called by TCRdb with MiXCR from the PCR reads. The sample comprises 95,000 to 120,000 distinct CDR3 sequences, around 6.4% of which are singletons, and roughly 23% rests with the top ten. The specimen was PBMCs, mostly from graft donor cells, collected 360 days after TCRalphabeta/CD19-depleted stem cell transplant. These receptors were collected from a male patient aged 2-10 years who had a stem cell transplant for acute lymphoblastic leukemia, so the T cells may come from the graft donor. The CDR3 runs from the conserved cysteine through the conserved F or W. D genes are given only for firm matches. Part of the rows lack a size; the others show once, few, many or a class for expanded clones.

v_call: TRBV6-5; clone_size: many; j_call: TRBJ1-5; d_call: TRBD1; cdr3_aa: CASIKNRGRHQPQHF; cdr3_nt: TGTGCCAGCATTAAGAACAGGGGAAGGCATCAGCCCCAGCATTTT
v_call: TRBV15; clone_size: -; j_call: TRBJ2-7; d_call: -; cdr3_aa: CATSREWSGPYEQYF; cdr3_nt: TGTGCCACCAGCAGAGAGTGGTCCGGACCCTACGAGCAGTACTTC
v_call: TRBV2; clone_size: many; j_call: TRBJ1-2; d_call: TRBD1; cdr3_aa: CATQTGAYGYTF; cdr3_nt: TGTGCCACCCAGACAGGGGCCTATGGCTACACCTTC
v_call: TRBV7-3; clone_size: many; j_call: TRBJ2-3; d_call: TRBD2; cdr3_aa: CASSLGVAGGPRSTDTQYF; cdr3_nt: TGTGCCAGCAGCTTAGGGGTAGCGGGAGGCCCCCGTAGCACAGATACGCAGTATTTT
v_call: TRBV7-6; clone_size: many; j_call: TRBJ2-3; d_call: -; cdr3_aa: CASSLVSRSTDTQYF; cdr3_nt: TGTGCCAGCAGCTTAGTTAGCAGGTCCACAGATACGCAGTATTTT
v_call: TRBV4-1; clone_size: many; j_call: TRBJ2-5; d_call: -; cdr3_aa: CASSQDETQYF; cdr3_nt: TGCGCCAGCAGCCAAGATGAGACCCAGTACTTC
v_call: TRBV6-1; clone_size: few; j_call: TRBJ2-3; d_call: TRBD2; cdr3_aa: CASSRGGPADTQYF; cdr3_nt: TGTGCCAGCAGTCGGGGGGGCCCCGCAGATACGCAGTATTTT
v_call: TRBV4-3; clone_size: many; j_call: TRBJ2-1; d_call: TRBD2; cdr3_aa: CASSQEGLAENEQFF; cdr3_nt: TGCGCCAGCAGCCAAGAGGGACTAGCTGAAAATGAGCAGTTCTTC
v_call: TRBV24-1; clone_size: few; j_call: TRBJ2-7; d_call: TRBD1; cdr3_aa: CATSARGNLDEQYF; cdr3_nt: TGTGCCACCAGTGCCAGGGGGAATCTAGACGAGCAGTACTTC
v_call: TRBV5-5; clone_size: -; j_call: TRBJ2-7; d_call: -; cdr3_aa: CASSPGSICYEQYF; cdr3_nt: TGTGCCAGCAGCCCAGGGTCCATCTGCTACGAGCAGTACTTC
v_call: TRBV28; clone_size: few; j_call: TRBJ2-3; d_call: -; cdr3_aa: CASSTRLGGAVGTDTQYF; cdr3_nt: TGTGCCAGCAGTACGCGTTTGGGGGGGGCCGTGGGCACAGATACGCAGTATTTT
v_call: TRBV10-3; clone_size: many; j_call: TRBJ2-7; d_call: TRBD1; cdr3_aa: CAISGGGQGSYEQYF; cdr3_nt: TGTGCCATCAGTGGGGGGGGACAGGGTTCCTACGAGCAGTACTTC
v_call: TRBV5-8; clone_size: few; j_call: TRBJ2-2; d_call: TRBD1; cdr3_aa: CASSLNRGQAGELFF; cdr3_nt: TGTGCCAGCAGCCTGAACAGGGGGCAGGCCGGGGAGCTGTTTTTT
v_call: TRBV29-1; clone_size: many; j_call: TRBJ1-2; d_call: TRBD1; cdr3_aa: CSVERQGDRRNYGYTF; cdr3_nt: TGCAGCGTTGAGAGACAGGGGGACAGACGGAACTATGGCTACACCTTC
v_call: TRBV4-1; clone_size: -; j_call: TRBJ2-7; d_call: -; cdr3_aa: CASSQNRYSEQYF; cdr3_nt: TGCGCCAGCAGCCAGAACAGGTACTCCGAGCAGTACTTC
v_call: TRBV4-3; clone_size: many; j_call: TRBJ1-2; d_call: -; cdr3_aa: CASSQDLGSLDYGYTF; cdr3_nt: TGCGCCAGCAGCCAAGATTTGGGCAGCCTCGACTATGGCTACACCTTC
v_call: TRBV9; clone_size: many; j_call: TRBJ2-1; d_call: TRBD2; cdr3_aa: CASGSGLEDEQFF; cdr3_nt: TGTGCCAGCGGTAGCGGGCTCGAGGATGAGCAGTTCTTC
v_call: TRBV9; clone_size: few; j_call: TRBJ2-2; d_call: -; cdr3_aa: CASSVVGTGTGELFF; cdr3_nt: TGTGCCAGCAGCGTAGTCGGAACGGGCACCGGGGAGCTGTTTTTT
v_call: TRBV2; clone_size: many; j_call: TRBJ2-2; d_call: TRBD1; cdr3_aa: CANEGAVTGELFF; cdr3_nt: TGTGCCAATGAGGGGGCGGTCACCGGGGAGCTGTTTTTT
v_call: TRBV27; clone_size: many; j_call: TRBJ2-7; d_call: TRBD2; cdr3_aa: CASSPTVAGEQYF; cdr3_nt: TGTGCCAGCAGTCCAACGGTAGCGGGCGAGCAGTACTTC
v_call: TRBV4-2; clone_size: many; j_call: TRBJ2-7; d_call: -; cdr3_aa: CASSHPRDISLSYEQYF; cdr3_nt: TGTGCCAGCAGCCACCCCCGGGACATCTCCCTCTCCTACGAGCAGTACTTC
v_call: TRBV28; clone_size: many; j_call: TRBJ2-5; d_call: -; cdr3_aa: CASSSFLGLETQYF; cdr3_nt: TGTGCCAGCAGCTCCTTCCTGGGGTTAGAGACCCAGTACTTC
v_call: TRBV7-9; clone_size: many; j_call: TRBJ2-7; d_call: -; cdr3_aa: CASSLNRKGYEQYF; cdr3_nt: TGTGCCAGCAGCTTAAACAGGAAGGGGTACGAGCAGTACTTC
v_call: TRBV7-9; clone_size: many; j_call: TRBJ2-7; d_call: TRBD1; cdr3_aa: CASSSGRQGTPYEQYF; cdr3_nt: TGTGCCAGCAGCTCAGGGAGACAGGGGACTCCCTACGAGCAGTACTTC
v_call: TRBV3-1; clone_size: many; j_call: TRBJ1-1; d_call: -; cdr3_aa: CASSHGSFFGGLELTEAFF; cdr3_nt: TGTGCCAGCAGCCATGGCTCATTTTTTGGGGGACTAGAGTTGACTGAAGCTTTCTTT
v_call: TRBV29-1; clone_size: few; j_call: TRBJ1-1; d_call: -; cdr3_aa: CSVEDGGDTEAFF; cdr3_nt: TGCAGCGTTGAAGACGGGGGGGACACTGAAGCTTTCTTT
v_call: TRBV6-1; clone_size: few; j_call: TRBJ2-7; d_call: -; cdr3_aa: CASSLIPPDPLYEQYF; cdr3_nt: TGTGCCAGCAGTCTTATCCCCCCGGACCCACTCTACGAGCAGTACTTC
v_call: TRBV6-5; clone_size: -; j_call: TRBJ2-1; d_call: TRBD1; cdr3_aa: CASSYQLGQGHIF; cdr3_nt: TGTGCCAGCAGTTATCAACTGGGACAGGGTCATATCTTC
v_call: TRBV4-2; clone_size: few; j_call: TRBJ1-4; d_call: -; cdr3_aa: CASSQEGGGHNEKLFF; cdr3_nt: TGTGCCAGCAGCCAAGAAGGGGGTGGCCATAATGAAAAACTGTTTTTT
v_call: TRBV10-3; clone_size: many; j_call: TRBJ2-3; d_call: -; cdr3_aa: CAISESAGRTDTQYF; cdr3_nt: TGTGCCATCAGTGAGTCGGCGGGACGCACAGATACGCAGTATTTT
v_call: TRBV9; clone_size: few; j_call: TRBJ1-5; d_call: TRBD1; cdr3_aa: CASSGDRGNQPQHF; cdr3_nt: TGTGCCAGCAGCGGGGACAGGGGCAATCAGCCCCAGCATTTT
v_call: TRBV27; clone_size: -; j_call: TRBJ2-7; d_call: -; cdr3_aa: CASSFSGPSYEQYF; cdr3_nt: TGTGCCAGCAGTTTTAGTGGACCGAGCTACGAGCAGTACTTC
v_call: TRBV7-9; clone_size: many; j_call: TRBJ2-7; d_call: -; cdr3_aa: CASSSVTRSYEQYF; cdr3_nt: TGTGCCAGCAGCTCAGTGACTAGGTCCTACGAGCAGTACTTC
v_call: TRBV29-1; clone_size: many; j_call: TRBJ2-3; d_call: -; cdr3_aa: CSVDGSSTDTQYF; cdr3_nt: TGCAGCGTTGATGGTTCTAGCACAGATACGCAGTATTTT
v_call: TRBV9; clone_size: few; j_call: TRBJ2-3; d_call: -; cdr3_aa: CASSVGGADTDTQYF; cdr3_nt: TGTGCCAGCAGCGTAGGAGGAGCAGATACAGATACGCAGTATTTT
v_call: TRBV9; clone_size: few; j_call: TRBJ2-1; d_call: -; cdr3_aa: CASTSRPSSGVNNEQFF; cdr3_nt: TGTGCCAGCACCTCAAGACCCTCGAGCGGAGTCAACAATGAGCAGTTCTTC
v_call: TRBV12-3/TRBV12-4; clone_size: many; j_call: TRBJ1-5; d_call: TRBD1; cdr3_aa: CASSWGTGRNQPQHF; cdr3_nt: TGTGCCAGCAGTTGGGGGACAGGGAGAAATCAGCCCCAGCATTTT
v_call: TRBV28; clone_size: many; j_call: TRBJ2-7; d_call: TRBD2; cdr3_aa: CASKTGGPWEQYF; cdr3_nt: TGTGCCAGCAAGACGGGAGGGCCGTGGGAGCAGTACTTC
v_call: TRBV9; clone_size: many; j_call: TRBJ2-7; d_call: -; cdr3_aa: CASSLGQVSYEQYF; cdr3_nt: TGTGCCAGCAGTCTAGGGCAGGTCTCCTACGAGCAGTACTTC
v_call: TRBV4-3; clone_size: few; j_call: TRBJ1-2; d_call: TRBD1; cdr3_aa: CASSQDWGQGYGYTF; cdr3_nt: TGCGCCAGCAGCCAAGATTGGGGACAGGGCTATGGCTACACCTTC
v_call: TRBV6-5; clone_size: -; j_call: TRBJ2-7; d_call: -; cdr3_aa: CASSSPGKRIEQYF; cdr3_nt: TGTGCCAGCAGCAGCCCGGGGAAGAGAATCGAGCAGTACTTC
v_call: TRBV28; clone_size: few; j_call: TRBJ1-1; d_call: TRBD1; cdr3_aa: CASSLKRTGRSEAFF; cdr3_nt: TGTGCCAGCAGTTTAAAGCGGACAGGACGAAGTGAAGCTTTCTTT
v_call: TRBV7-2; clone_size: few; j_call: TRBJ1-1; d_call: TRBD1; cdr3_aa: CASTRTGRNTEAFF; cdr3_nt: TGTGCCAGCACCCGGACAGGCCGGAACACTGAAGCTTTCTTT
v_call: TRBV6-2/TRBV6-3; clone_size: -; j_call: TRBJ2-1; d_call: -; cdr3_aa: CASTYRDSSYNEQFF; cdr3_nt: TGTGCCAGCACTTACAGGGATAGCTCCTACAATGAGCAGTTCTTC
v_call: TRBV7-9; clone_size: few; j_call: TRBJ2-7; d_call: TRBD2; cdr3_aa: CASSSPAGGPYEQYF; cdr3_nt: TGTGCCAGCAGCTCCCCAGCGGGAGGACCCTACGAGCAGTACTTC
v_call: TRBV25-1; clone_size: many; j_call: TRBJ2-1; d_call: -; cdr3_aa: CASSEKINEQFF; cdr3_nt: TGTGCCAGCAGTGAAAAAATCAATGAGCAGTTCTTC